The 22 T cell receptor beta chains below all came from one sample that was sequenced in a study of blood T cells in healthy people across ages. Through a sample-barcoded 5' primer and a J-beta primer mix, a second PCR was run for roughly 6 to 12 cycles. In TCRdb, the 5' RACE reads were re-called with MiXCR into one record per CDR3 protein. The repertoire holds over a million distinct CDR3 sequences, under 55% seen once, with approximately 19% in the top ten. The sample taken for sequencing was blood. The origin of the receptors is a woman between 55 and 75 years old in good health.

The count of this clonotype is one. CDR3 sequence reads: CASSLGRWTAGDYGYTF. The DNA for the CDR3 is TGTGCCAGCAGCCTGGGGCGGTGGACCGCGGGGGACTATGGCTACACCTTC. This chain connects TRBV7-9 to TRBJ1-2; the D gene is possibly TRBD1 (5 bases). The germline CDR1 and CDR2 sequences are SEHNR and FQNEAQ (reference sequence). The CDR3 is 17 residues long. Trimming removed 5 bases from V and 3 bases from J, with 22 bases in between.

A remark on this clonotype: This sequence may be a read error, since a much larger clone differs from it by one base. This chain uses TRBV6-6 with TRBJ2-3; D possibly corresponds to TRBD1 (6 bases). The germline V gene has CDR1 MNHNY and CDR2 SVGAGI (reference sequence). The CDR3 has 12 residues. V lost 7 bases and J lost 6, with 11 bases in between. CDR3 DNA: TGTGCCAGCAACACCGACAGGGATACGCAGTATTTT. Residues: CASNTDRDTQYF.

CDR3 DNA: TGCGCCAGCAGCCAAGAACGGCGGGGGACCCACCAAGAGACCCAGTACTTC. Encoded protein: CASSQERRGTHQETQYF. The chain combines TRBV4-1 with TRBJ2-5; 7 positions match TRBD2. Germline loops: CDR1 MGHRA, CDR2 YSYEKL. The CDR3 extends over 17 amino acids. Losses at the gene ends were 0 bases for V and 0 bases for J; bases not matched to a gene: 7.

The chain has TRBV12-3 or TRBV12-4 and TRBJ2-5; TRBD2 is a possible D gene (6 bases). The CDR3 contains 13 residues. The V end lost 3 bases, the J end lost 7 bases, and 12 bases lay between the germline ends. CDR3 protein: CASSLEGKGTQYF. The CDR3 region has the DNA TGTGCCAGCAGTTTGGAGGGGAAGGGGACCCAGTACTTC.

This chain connects TRBV28 to TRBJ2-5, with a tentative D call TRBD1 (7 bases). Trimming stripped 5 bases from V and 11 bases from J, with 18 bases between. Germline loops: CDR1 MDHEN, CDR2 SYDVKM. The length of the CDR3 is 13 residues. CDR3 protein: CASSAGQLFGQYF. The DNA for the CDR3 is TGTGCCAGCAGTGCGGGACAGCTTTTTGGGCAGTACTTC.

The chain employs TRBV20-1 and TRBJ2-3, with 7 bases aligning to TRBD2. In germline, CDR1 is DFQATT, CDR2 SNEGSKA (reference sequence). This CDR3 spans 15 amino acids. V shed 1 base and J 6 bases; nucleotides not matched to a gene: 10. DNA of the CDR3: TGCAGTGCTAGAGTTCCAGCGGGGAGACGGGATACGCAGTATTTT. The encoded protein is CSARVPAGRRDTQYF.

The CDR3 DNA reads as TGTGCCAGCAGCCCACAAGAGCGGGGCGAGCAGTACTTC. It is translated as CASSPQERGEQYF. The V gene is TRBV7-9, the J gene TRBJ2-7, with 7 bases aligning to TRBD2. Germline values: CDR1 SEHNR, CDR2 FQNEAQ (reference sequence). Trimming cost V 5 bases and J 6 bases; bases outside gene matches: 7. The CDR3 has 13 residues. Looking up the rest from reference TRBV7-9 and TRBJ2-7 gives the full variable domain: DTGVSQNPRHKITKRGQNVTFRCDPISEHNRLYWYRQTLGQGPEFLTYFQNEAQLEKSRLLSDRFSAERPKGSFSTLEIQRTEQGDSAMYLCASSPQERGEQYFGPGTRLTVT.

The chain is built from TRBV7-3 and TRBJ2-1; perhaps TRBD1 as D (6 bases). CDR1 and CDR2 from the germline V gene are SGHTA and FQGTGA. CDR3 length: 13 amino acids. V gave up 2 bases and J gave up 12 bases, with 14 bases separating them. CDR3 residues: CASSLDSGARQFF. Written as DNA, the CDR3 is TGTGCCAGCAGCTTAGACTCAGGGGCGAGGCAGTTCTTC.

The chain recombines TRBV6-1 with TRBJ1-2; the match to TRBD1 covers 12 bases. J was trimmed by 4 bases and V by 5 bases; bases with no gene match: 11. The CDR3 is made up of 17 amino acids. The germline V gene has CDR1 MNHNS and CDR2 SASEGT. Written as DNA, the CDR3 is TGTGCCAGCAGTATCGGGACAGGGGGCTCTAAAGTCTATGGCTACACCTTC. This sequence encodes CASSIGTGGSKVYGYTF.

The J gene is TRBJ2-1, the V gene TRBV7-2, with TRBD2 identical over 10 bases. V was pared by 5 bases and J by 7 bases, with 8 bases of the junction left unmatched. The CDR3 has 15 amino acids. Germline V gene data show CDR1 as SGHTA and CDR2 as FQGNSA. The DNA of the CDR3 is TGTGCCAGCAGCGACGGGACTAGCGTGGGGAATGAGCAGTTCTTC. This encodes CASSDGTSVGNEQFF. The whole variable domain, remainder taken from reference TRBV7-2 and TRBJ2-1, is GAGVSQSPSNKVTEKGKDVELRCDPISGHTALYWYRQSLGQGLEFLIYFQGNSAPDKSGLPSDRFSAERTGGSVSTLTIQRTQQEDSAVYLCASSDGTSVGNEQFFGPGTRLTVL.

This clonotype was recorded a few times. V is TRBV4-1 and J is TRBJ2-1, with D maybe TRBD2 (6 bases). CDR1 is MGHRA and CDR2 is YSYEKL in the germline V gene. With 0 bases removed from V and 8 bases from J, the gap between germline ends came to 23 bases. The CDR3 runs to 18 residues. The CDR3 spells CASSQEAPTSAGFDEQFF. In DNA, the CDR3 is TGCGCCAGCAGCCAAGAGGCTCCGACTAGTGCGGGTTTCGATGAGCAGTTCTTC.

V is TRBV2 and J is TRBJ1-2; weak D call: TRBD1 (6 bases). Germline CDR1 and CDR2: SNHLY and FYNNEI. Trimming took 5 bases from V and 5 from J, leaving 15 bases between them. The CDR3 is 14 amino acids. The CDR3 region is CASSKGHGEYGYTF. The CDR3, as DNA: TGTGCCAGCAGTAAGGGACATGGAGAATATGGCTACACCTTC.

The chain has TRBV20-1 and TRBJ2-1; 8 nucleotides align to TRBD2. Germline V CDR1 and CDR2: DFQATT, SNEGSKA (reference sequence). V was clipped by 0 bases and J by 5 bases; unmatched bases: 12. The CDR3 covers 17 residues. The CDR3 nucleotides are TGCAGTGCTAGAGATATTTATCGTAGCGGGGCGGACAATGAGCAGTTCTTC. Protein: CSARDIYRSGADNEQFF.

The V and J genes are TRBV10-3 and TRBJ1-6, with D unclear. The CDR3 is 12 amino acids. V was trimmed by 7 bases and J by 7 bases, leaving 8 bases between them. Per the germline V gene, CDR1 is ENHRY and CDR2 is SYGVKD. DNA of the CDR3: TGTGCCATCAACAGCGTAAATTCACCCCTCCACTTT. Translating gives CAINSVNSPLHF.

This clonotype was seen a handful of times. V gene TRBV3-1 combines with J gene TRBJ2-4; 10 nucleotides agree with TRBD2. Judging by the DNA end, TRBJ2-7 fits better; the J call may be wrong. This CDR3 is built from 19 residues. Germline CDR1 LGHDT, CDR2 YNNKEL (reference sequence). CDR3 DNA sequence: TGTGCCAGCAGCCAAGAGGGCAGGGGCTTGTCCCTAGCGGGAGTCGAGCAGTACTTC. Its protein is CASSQEGRGLSLAGVEQYF.

This clonotype has more than one count but fewer than ten. J is TRBJ2-1 and V is TRBV5-1, with TRBD2 identical over 9 bases. Germline V gene sequence: CDR1 SGHRS, CDR2 YFSETQ. Trimming at V came to 3 bases and at J to 7 bases, leaving 8 bases not matched to a gene. CDR3 length: 15 amino acids. The CDR3, as DNA: TGCGCCAGCAGCTGGTTTAGCGGGAGAGGGAATGAGCAGTTCTTC. As protein: CASSWFSGRGNEQFF. Looking up the rest from reference TRBV5-1 and TRBJ2-1 gives the full variable domain: KAGVTQTPRYLIKTRGQQVTLSCSPISGHRSVSWYQQTPGQGLQFLFEYFSETQRNKGNFPGRFSGRQFSNSRSEMNVSTLELGDSALYLCASSWFSGRGNEQFFGPGTRLTVL.

A remark on this clonotype: Given a much more abundant clone one base away, this may be a read error. Here the CDR3 omits its conserved ending phenylalanine or tryptophan, so a read error is the likely source. The chain couples TRBV29-1 to TRBJ2-4; the D gene is possibly TRBD2 (5 bases). The J call is in doubt because the DNA end fits TRBJ2-7 better. Looked up from germline, CDR1 is SQVTM and CDR2 is ANQGSEA. The CDR3 sequence is 11 residues long. CDR3 sequence (DNA): TGCAGCGTTGCCGAGGGATACGAGCAGTACCTC. Amino acids: CSVAEGYEQYL.

This clonotype was picked up a small number of times. V is TRBV5-5 and J is TRBJ2-1, with TRBD1 identical over 12 bases. Germline V gene data show CDR1 as SGHKS and CDR2 as YYEKEE (reference sequence). V shed 4 bases and J 10 bases; nucleotides not matched to a gene: 15. This CDR3 is built from 17 residues. The CDR3 nucleotides are TGTGCCAGCAGCCACCATCGACCGGGACAGGGGGCAAGGGAGCAGTTCTTC. Residues: CASSHHRPGQGAREQFF.

The chain carries TRBV27 and TRBJ2-2; 9 positions match TRBD1. CDR3 size: 14 residues. Germline CDR1 is MNHEY and CDR2 is SMNVEV (reference sequence). V lost 6 bases, J lost 5 bases, and 4 bases stayed unmatched. This chain's CDR3 is CASSTGGRTGELFF. The CDR3 DNA reads as TGTGCCAGCAGCACAGGGGGCAGGACCGGGGAGCTGTTTTTT.

The chain combines TRBV20-1 with TRBJ1-2; D uncertain. The CDR3 is made up of 11 amino acids. V was clipped by 7 bases and J by 10 bases, with 16 bases between them. From germline, CDR1 is DFQATT and CDR2 SNEGSKA (reference sequence). CDR3 region: CSVYLGGDYTF. The CDR3, as DNA: TGCAGTGTCTACCTGGGAGGAGACTACACCTTC.

The rearrangement joins TRBV6-1 to TRBJ2-5, with D possibly matching TRBD2 (5 bases). CDR1 is MNHNS, CDR2 SASEGT, per germline. V was clipped by 5 bases and J by 7 bases, with 11 bases between them. The CDR3 runs to 12 residues. CDR3 loop: CASSWLEGTQYF. CDR3 in DNA: TGTGCCAGCAGTTGGCTAGAGGGGACCCAGTACTTC.

The chain carries TRBV7-6 and TRBJ2-1; D is unresolved. Germline V gene lookup returns CDR1 SGHVS and CDR2 FNYEAQ. Deletions cut 5 bases from V and 0 bases from J, with 14 bases between. The CDR3 loop spans 16 amino acids. The CDR3 here is CASSPRSTASYNEQFF. CDR3 bases: TGTGCCAGCAGCCCCCGGTCTACGGCCTCCTACAATGAGCAGTTCTTC.